The 29 T cell receptor beta chains listed next were all sequenced from one sample in a study of blood T cell repertoires in COVID-19. Only in-frame clones appear in the TCRdb table, and some are missing; sequencing was by immunoSEQ multiplex PCR. The data hold 210,000 or so clones, with approximately 87% observed a single time. Sequenced input: peripheral blood. Every receptor here comes from a woman aged 45-65 years with acute or convalescent COVID-19.

V and J are TRBV7-2 and TRBJ2-5, with D unresolved. The CDR3 spans 14 residues. Germline loops: CDR1 SGHTA, CDR2 FQGNSA. V was trimmed by 3 bases and J by 3 bases, leaving 11 bases between them. CDR3 bases: TGTGCCAGCAGCTTTGACTCGGCCAAAGAGACCCAGTACTTC. Translation: CASSFDSAKETQYF.

The CDR3 coding sequence is TGTGCCAGCACCCTGACTCCGGGGGATGCCTACGAGCAGTACTTC. Translation: CASTLTPGDAYEQYF. The V gene is TRBV6-5, the J gene TRBJ2-7; D possibly corresponds to TRBD2 (6 bases). CDR3 length: 15 residues. Trimming took 7 bases from V and 2 from J, leaving 18 bases between them. The germline V gene has CDR1 MNHEY and CDR2 SVGAGI.

This rearrangement joins TRBV12-3 or TRBV12-4 to TRBJ1-5; D not certain. The length of the CDR3 is 12 residues. V lost 5 bases and J lost 7, with 9 bases in between. CDR3 region: CASSGSGQPQHF. CDR3 nucleotides: TGTGCCAGCAGTGGTTCGGGGCAGCCCCAGCATTTT.

J is TRBJ2-5 and V is TRBV6-5; 9 positions match TRBD1. This CDR3 has 15 amino acids. Germline CDR1 and CDR2: MNHEY and SVGAGI. Losses at the gene ends were 6 bases for V and 5 bases for J; bases not matched to a gene: 10. DNA of the CDR3: TGTGCCAGCAGCCCCGCAAGGACAGGGGAGGAGACCCAGTACTTC. Amino acids: CASSPARTGEETQYF.

The J gene is TRBJ1-5, the V gene TRBV6-6; 9 bases are shared with TRBD1. In germline, CDR1 is MNHNY, CDR2 SVGAGI (reference sequence). There are 16 residues in the CDR3. J gave up 1 base and V 4 bases, and 5 bases lay outside the gene matches. Written as DNA, the CDR3 is TGTGCCAGCAGTTTGGGGACAGGGTCGAGCAATCAGCCCCAGCATTTT. This encodes CASSLGTGSSNQPQHF.

In this sample, this clone turned up many times. The CDR3 protein is CASRTGQGRNQPQHF. Written as DNA, the CDR3 is TGTGCCAGTAGAACCGGACAGGGCCGCAATCAGCCCCAGCATTTT. V is TRBV19 and J is TRBJ1-5; TRBD1 matches at 8 bases. With 6 bases clipped from V and 2 bases from J, the junction kept 6 bases outside the gene matches. The length of the CDR3 is 15 residues. Germline CDR1 reads LNHDA; CDR2 reads SQIVND (reference sequence).

The V gene is TRBV16, the J gene TRBJ1-5; D is unresolved. CDR1 is KGHSY and CDR2 is FQNENV in the germline V gene. This CDR3 region has 14 residues. Deletions cut 4 bases from V and 4 bases from J, with 11 bases between. This chain's CDR3 is CASSPELLNQPQHF. The DNA for the CDR3 is TGTGCCAGCAGCCCCGAGCTTCTTAATCAGCCCCAGCATTTT.

A note on this clone: The junction and the germline gene differ at one end; a read error may be behind it. Additional DNA sequences in this sample encode the identical CDR3. The chain carries TRBV6-5 and TRBJ2-5; 10 positions agree with TRBD1. Germline CDR1 MNHEY, CDR2 SVGAGI. The CDR3 has 15 amino acids. As DNA, the CDR3 is TGCGCCAGCAGTCGGGGACAGGGGACCACAGAGACCCAGTACTTC. It specifies CASSRGQGTTETQYF.

The rearrangement joins TRBV7-9 to TRBJ1-2; 7 bases fit TRBD1. CDR1 is SEHNR and CDR2 is FQNEAQ in the germline V gene (reference sequence). This CDR3 contains 14 residues. J gave up 4 bases and V 5 bases, and 7 bases lay outside the gene matches. The CDR3 loop is CASSTGTVIYGYTF. CDR3 bases: TGTGCCAGCAGCACCGGGACAGTAATCTATGGCTACACCTTC.

This chain joins TRBV7-8 and TRBJ2-2; perhaps TRBD2 as D (6 bases). Germline lookup yields CDR1 SGHVS and CDR2 FQNEAQ. Trimming left V 7 bases short and J 2 bases short, with 17 bases between. This CDR3 region has 16 residues. The CDR3 DNA reads TGTGCCAGCATCTCCCCGGGAGAGCTTAACACCGGGGAGCTGTTTTTT. Residues: CASISPGELNTGELFF. Supplemented by reference TRBV7-8 and TRBJ2-2, the full variable domain reads GAGVSQSPRYKVAKRGQDVALRCDPISGHVSLFWYQQALGQGPEFLTYFQNEAQLDKSGLPSDRFFAERPEGSVSTLKIQRTQQEDSAVYLCASISPGELNTGELFFGEGSRLTVL.

This clone was detected only a few times. V and J are TRBV11-3 and TRBJ2-6, with 10 bases fitting TRBD1. V lost 4 bases to trimming and J lost 1 base; unmatched junction nucleotides: 10. The CDR3 extends over 19 amino acids. CDR1 and CDR2 (germline): SGHNT, YENEEA. In DNA, the CDR3 is TGTGCCAGCAGCTCGGGACAGGGGAGTTCGAGGTCTGGGGCCAACGTCCTGACTTTC. Translated, it gives CASSSGQGSSRSGANVLTF.

The chain links TRBV29-1 to TRBJ2-7, with 7 bases matching TRBD1. J lost 7 bases, V lost 6 bases, and 6 bases had no gene match. This CDR3 is built from 11 residues. Germline values: CDR1 SQVTM, CDR2 ANQGSEA. The CDR3 reads CSVRTGLEQYF. CDR3 nucleotide sequence: TGCAGCGTCAGGACAGGCTTAGAGCAGTACTTC.

This chain connects TRBV5-1 to TRBJ2-7; 7 bases align to TRBD1. Per germline, CDR1 SGHRS and CDR2 YFSETQ. CDR3 length: 15 amino acids. V gave up 2 bases and J gave up 0 bases; unmatched junction bases: 5. This chain's CDR3 is CASSFGGQTSYEQYF. In DNA, the CDR3 is TGCGCCAGCAGCTTTGGGGGACAGACCTCCTACGAGCAGTACTTC.

The chain couples TRBV5-1 to TRBJ2-7, with TRBD2 matching over 10 bases. The CDR3 spans 15 residues. V dropped 3 bases and J dropped 4; count of bases not matched to a gene: 7. CDR1 SGHRS and CDR2 YFSETQ come from the germline V gene. This chain's CDR3 is CASSSTSGASYEQYF. In nucleotides, the CDR3 is TGCGCCAGCAGCTCCACTAGCGGGGCCTCATACGAGCAGTACTTC.

The chain employs TRBV21-1 and TRBJ2-7; the table's D call, TRBD1, was not checked against the DNA. TRBV21-1 is flagged as a pseudogene. CDR3 length: 14 amino acids. This chain's CDR3 is CASNNRQGFFEQYF. The DNA of the CDR3 is TGTGCCAGCAACAACCGACAGGGGTTTTTCGAGCAGTACTTC.

The chain joins TRBV7-2 to TRBJ2-3; 14 bases are shared with TRBD2. Germline V lookup: CDR1 SGHTA, CDR2 FQGNSA. The CDR3 runs 17 residues. Trimming took 4 bases from V and 2 from J; bases not matched to a gene: 5. The CDR3 DNA reads TGTGCCAGCAGCTGGGGACTAGCGGGAGTCCCCACAGATACGCAGTATTTT. Its protein is CASSWGLAGVPTDTQYF.

The genes are TRBV30 and TRBJ1-6, with 9 bases matching TRBD1. V was pared by 5 bases and J by 7 bases, with 3 bases of the junction left unmatched. The CDR3 has 13 residues. Looked up from germline, CDR1 is GTSNPN and CDR2 is SVGIG (reference sequence). The CDR3 protein is CAWQGQGNSPLHF. The CDR3 DNA reads TGTGCCTGGCAAGGACAGGGGAATTCACCCCTCCACTTT.

The CDR3 nucleotides are TGTGCCATCAGTGAACTAGCGGGGGATACGCAGTATTTT. Encoded protein: CAISELAGDTQYF. The rearrangement uses TRBV10-3 and TRBJ2-3; 10 bases are a match to TRBD2. The CDR3 length is 13 residues. Germline trimming cut 3 bases from V and 6 bases from J; bases unmatched to any gene: 0. The V gene's germline CDR1 is ENHRY and CDR2 SYGVKD.

The rearrangement links TRBV6-5 to TRBJ1-5; 9 bases map to TRBD1. CDR3 length: 12 residues. The V segment lost 8 bases and the J segment 7 bases; nucleotides outside the gene matches: 3. Germline V gene sequence: CDR1 MNHEY, CDR2 SVGAGI. CDR3 DNA sequence: TGTGCCAGCGGGACAGGGAACCAGCCCCAGCATTTT. Encoded protein: CASGTGNQPQHF.

This chain links TRBV6-2 or TRBV6-3 with TRBJ1-3, with unresolved D. The CDR3 has 14 residues. The germline gives CDR1 MNHEY, CDR2 SVGEGT. V lost 5 bases and J lost 0, with 8 bases in between. Here the CDR3 reads CASSPDYSGNTIYF. The CDR3 region has the DNA TGTGCCAGCAGTCCGGACTACTCTGGAAACACCATATATTTT.

V gene TRBV5-1 combines with J gene TRBJ2-7; no reliable D call. The V gene lost 0 bases and the J gene lost 0 bases, with 10 bases spanning the gap. Germline V CDR1 and CDR2: SGHRS, YFSETQ. This CDR3 spans 15 amino acids. The CDR3 sequence: CASSLGLFSSYEQYF. The CDR3 DNA reads as TGCGCCAGCAGCTTGGGTCTGTTTAGCTCCTACGAGCAGTACTTC.

The V gene is TRBV9, the J gene TRBJ2-1; TRBD2 matches at 8 bases. V lost 6 bases, J lost 9 bases, and 5 bases stayed unmatched. Germline values: CDR1 SGDLS, CDR2 YYNGEE. CDR3 size: 12 residues. CDR3 in amino acids: CASTSSGSEQFF. The CDR3 DNA follows: TGTGCCAGCACCTCTAGCGGGTCTGAGCAGTTCTTC.

V usage is TRBV6-1 and J usage is TRBJ2-7, with a possible D match to TRBD1 (6 bases). Germline V gives CDR1 MNHNS, CDR2 SASEGT. The CDR3 is 17 residues long. V lost 5 bases and J lost 0, with 20 bases in between. The CDR3 DNA reads TGTGCCAGCAGTAAAGGGGAACCTGACAGGTCCTCCTACGAGCAGTACTTC. Translation: CASSKGEPDRSSYEQYF.

The genes are TRBV15 and TRBJ2-3, with D tentatively TRBD2 (6 bases). The germline V gene encodes CDR1 LNHNV and CDR2 YYDKDF (reference sequence). V shed 1 base and J shed 0 bases, with 8 bases lying between them. The CDR3 spans 15 residues. The CDR3 reads CATSRGSGSTDTQYF. The DNA for the CDR3 is TGTGCCACCAGCAGAGGAAGCGGGAGCACAGATACGCAGTATTTT.

This clone was observed a few times. The CDR3 DNA reads TGCGCCAGCAGCCGAGAGGGCCTTCCCGGGGAGCTGTTTTTT. It yields the protein CASSREGLPGELFF. J is TRBJ2-2 and V is TRBV4-1, with a weak D call TRBD2 (5 bases). The CDR3 covers 14 residues. The ends were cut back, 4 bases at V and 6 bases at J, with 12 bases in the middle. Germline-derived CDR1 and CDR2 are MGHRA and YSYEKL.

V is TRBV11-2 and J is TRBJ1-6, with D possibly TRBD1 on 5 matching bases. Germline values: CDR1 SGHAT, CDR2 FQNNGV. The CDR3 covers 16 residues. V was cut by 0 bases and J by 6 bases, with 12 bases left in between. CDR3 sequence (DNA): TGTGCCAGCAGCTTAGATCCAGACAGCACTAATTCACCCCTCCACTTT. Translated, it gives CASSLDPDSTNSPLHF.

This chain connects TRBV7-6 to TRBJ1-6; D is ambiguous. Germline CDR1 reads SGHVS; CDR2 reads FNYEAQ. Trimming shortened V by 5 bases and J by 1 base, and 12 bases separated the two germline ends. This CDR3 comprises 16 residues. This CDR3 reads CASSTTAGSYNSPLHF. The DNA for the CDR3 is TGTGCCAGCAGCACTACGGCGGGTTCCTATAATTCACCCCTCCACTTT. Complete variable domain (other parts from reference TRBV7-6 and TRBJ1-6): GAGVSQSPRYKVTKRGQDVALRCDPISGHVSLYWYRQALGQGPEFLTYFNYEAQQDKSGLPNDRFSAERPEGSISTLTIQRTEQRDSAMYRCASSTTAGSYNSPLHFGNGTRLTVT.

The chain recombines TRBV6-5 with TRBJ1-3; tentatively, D is TRBD1 (6 bases). This CDR3 has 15 amino acids. Germline assignment: CDR1 MNHEY and CDR2 SVGAGI. Trimming took 8 bases from V and 0 from J, leaving 14 bases between them. The CDR3 DNA reads as TGTGCCAGCCGAACAGGGCACCTCTCTGGAAACACCATATATTTT. This codes for CASRTGHLSGNTIYF.

This clone came up once. The chain is built from TRBV4-2 and TRBJ2-1; TRBD1 aligns across 12 bases. This CDR3 has 16 amino acids. J gave up 8 bases and V 2 bases, and 7 bases lay outside the gene matches. CDR1 LGHNA and CDR2 YNFKEQ come from the germline V gene. In DNA form, the CDR3 reads TGTGCCAGCAGCCAATTGGGACAGGGGGCTGGGGATGAGCAGTTCTTC. Its protein product is CASSQLGQGAGDEQFF.